Following are 29 T cell receptor beta chains from one sample sequenced in a study of beta chain features in type 1 diabetes. Findings and caveats of the study: Significant though moderate, a shortening of TCRB CDR3s appeared in all four CD4+ subsets of Type 1 diabetes patients.

Isolated RNA was reverse transcribed in full, so expressed TCRB transcripts were sequenced. Assay: immunoSEQ multiplex PCR; the TCRdb copy retains only in-frame clones and omits some. Among 310,000 or so clones listed, around 16% were seen once. Their specific antigens are unknown. Sample: naive CD4+ T cells from blood. Receptor source: a man between 18 and 35 years old with type 1 diabetes.

The chain carries TRBV27 and TRBJ2-1; 13 bases align to TRBD2. The CDR3 is 15 residues long. Looked up from germline, CDR1 is MNHEY and CDR2 is SMNVEV (reference sequence). V trimming: 9 bases; J trimming: 15 bases; junction bases outside the gene matches: 17. CDR3 residues: CASNRLAGGPTLRFF. DNA of the CDR3: TGTGCCAGTAATCGACTAGCGGGGGGCCCCACTCTACGGTTCTTC.

The sample holds a few counts of this clone. The chain recombines TRBV28 with TRBJ2-2, with 8 bases lining up with TRBD1. The length of the CDR3 is 16 residues. Per the germline V gene, CDR1 is MDHEN and CDR2 is SYDVKM. V dropped 6 bases and J dropped 3; count of bases not matched to a gene: 9. CDR3 residues: CASRHQGAQDTGELFF. CDR3 coding DNA: TGTGCCAGCAGACACCAGGGGGCCCAGGACACCGGGGAGCTGTTTTTT.

This chain uses TRBV7-2 with TRBJ1-1; TRBD1 aligns across 9 bases. This CDR3 is 19 amino acids long. V lost 6 bases and J lost 8; bases outside the gene matches: 25. CDR1 is SGHTA, CDR2 FQGNSA, per germline. The CDR3 nucleotides read TGTGCCAGCAGGCGGAGCGTTTGGGGACAGGGCTTGAAGGGGGAGGAAGCTTTCTTT. This gives the protein CASRRSVWGQGLKGEEAFF.

In this sample, this clone turned up a few times. V is TRBV28 and J is TRBJ1-2; D remains unclear. The CDR3 is made up of 12 amino acids. CDR1 MDHEN and CDR2 SYDVKM come from the germline V gene. The V end was cut by 6 bases, the J end by 2 bases, with 7 bases between. The DNA for the CDR3 is TGTGCCAGCAGCGCCGGGAACTATGGCTACACCTTC. Translated: CASSAGNYGYTF.

This clone was counted only a few times. CDR3 region: CSVYRQGGNIQYF. CDR3 bases: TGCAGCGTTTACCGACAGGGCGGAAACATTCAGTACTTC. The chain uses TRBV29-1 and TRBJ2-4, with TRBD1 matching 7 bases. The CDR3 contains 13 residues. CDR1 is SQVTM, CDR2 ANQGSEA, per germline. The ends lost 5 bases at V and 6 bases at J; junction bases unmatched: 7.

This chain links TRBV7-2 with TRBJ1-2, with D maybe TRBD1 (6 bases). The CDR3 covers 16 residues. CDR1 SGHTA and CDR2 FQGNSA come from the germline V gene. Trimming pared 5 bases from V and 8 bases from J, leaving 24 bases between. In DNA, the CDR3 is TGTGCCAGCAGCCAAGAAAAAGGGGGACGGGTTTACGGCTACACCTTC. This sequence encodes CASSQEKGGRVYGYTF.

There are a few counts of this clone. The CDR3 sequence is CASSSMQGGTDTQYF. In DNA form, the CDR3 reads TGTGCCAGCAGCTCCATGCAGGGAGGAACAGATACGCAGTATTTT. This chain links TRBV9 with TRBJ2-3, with D possibly TRBD2 on 6 matching bases. The CDR3 consists of 15 residues. CDR1 is SGDLS, CDR2 YYNGEE, per germline. V dropped 4 bases and J dropped 3 bases, with 15 bases sitting between them. The full variable domain, with the rest looked up from reference TRBV9 and TRBJ2-3, is DSGVTQTPKHLITATGQRVTLRCSPRSGDLSVYWYQQSLDQGLQFLIQYYNGEERAKGNILERFSAQQFPDLHSELNLSSLELGDSALYFCASSSMQGGTDTQYFGPGTRLTVL.

This clone turned up a few times. J is TRBJ2-2 and V is TRBV7-2; TRBD2 agrees at 15 bases. The CDR3 spans 19 residues. Unmatched junction bases numbered 11, after V lost 5 bases and J lost 4 bases. Germline V gene lookup returns CDR1 SGHTA and CDR2 FQGNSA. The CDR3 DNA sequence: TGTGCCAGCAGCCAAGCCGGGACTAGCGGGGGGCAGGGCACCGGGGAGCTGTTTTTT. Protein sequence: CASSQAGTSGGQGTGELFF.

A remark on this clone: Other DNA sequences in the same sample also yield this CDR3. V usage is TRBV6-5 and J usage is TRBJ1-1; 7 nucleotides align to TRBD1. This CDR3 comprises 14 residues. V shed 1 base, J shed 3 bases, and the junction held 2 bases outside the gene matches. CDR1 and CDR2 from the germline V gene are MNHEY and SVGAGI. CDR3 nucleotide sequence: TGTGCCAGCAGTTACTGGACAGGCGACACTGAAGCTTTCTTT. This gives the protein CASSYWTGDTEAFF.

The rearrangement links TRBV19 to TRBJ2-5; 9 bases are shared with TRBD1. Germline V lookup: CDR1 LNHDA, CDR2 SQIVND (reference sequence). This CDR3 comprises 14 residues. J gave up 3 bases and V 9 bases, and 8 bases lay outside the gene matches. CDR3 amino acids: CASGITGGEETQYF. For the CDR3, the DNA is TGTGCCAGCGGAATTACAGGGGGCGAAGAGACCCAGTACTTC.

The chain links TRBV7-2 to TRBJ2-7, with TRBD1 as a possible D gene (7 bases). The V and J ends lost 5 bases and 3 bases respectively, with 14 bases between them. The CDR3 has 14 residues. Germline V CDR1 and CDR2: SGHTA, FQGNSA. CDR3 nucleotides: TGTGCCAGCAGCCTAGGAGGGACAGACTACGAGCAGTACTTC. Protein product: CASSLGGTDYEQYF.

There are a few counts of this clone. The chain recombines TRBV6-1 with TRBJ1-5; TRBD1 matches 7 bases. CDR3 length equals 13 residues. Germline V lookup: CDR1 MNHNS, CDR2 SASEGT. The V gene end was trimmed by 8 bases and the J gene end by 3 bases; junction bases not matched to a gene: 4. Here the CDR3 reads CASAGQNNQPQHF. In nucleotides, the CDR3 is TGTGCCAGCGCGGGACAGAACAATCAGCCCCAGCATTTT.

This clone came up a few times. This chain links TRBV6-5 with TRBJ2-1; 9 bases fit TRBD2. Germline lookup yields CDR1 MNHEY and CDR2 SVGAGI. Trimming removed 6 bases from V and 7 bases from J; junction bases left unmatched: 4. This CDR3 region has 13 residues. This CDR3 is CASRAGGRNEQFF. In nucleotides, the CDR3 is TGTGCCAGCAGAGCGGGAGGTAGGAATGAGCAGTTCTTC.

This clone was seen only a few times. CDR3 region: CASSMDSTYEQYF. The CDR3 DNA follows: TGTGCCAGTAGTATGGACTCAACCTACGAGCAGTACTTC. The rearrangement uses TRBV19 and TRBJ2-7, with D perhaps matching TRBD2 (5 bases). V lost 3 bases and J 2 bases, leaving 8 bases between the germline ends. The CDR3 contains 13 residues. The V gene's germline CDR1 is LNHDA and CDR2 SQIVND (reference sequence).

This clone came up a few times. At one of its ends the junction is not consistent with the germline gene, which may arise from a read error. DNA of the CDR3: TGCGCCAGCAGATTGGGGTCTGGTCGCGTCAACACAGATACGCAGTATTTT. Encoded protein: CASRLGSGRVNTDTQYF. The J gene is TRBJ2-3, the V gene TRBV5-1; D gene unclear. Per the germline V gene, CDR1 is SGHRS and CDR2 is YFSETQ. The CDR3 runs 17 residues.

The CDR3 DNA reads as TGCGCCAGCAGCTTTTCTCGGGACAGCTCCTACAATGAGCAGTTCTTC. Amino acid sequence: CASSFSRDSSYNEQFF. The chain recombines TRBV5-1 with TRBJ2-1; 7 bases align to TRBD1. The trim removed 2 bases at V and 0 bases at J, leaving 5 bases unmatched. The CDR3 has 16 residues. Per germline, CDR1 SGHRS and CDR2 YFSETQ.

The rearrangement uses TRBV27 and TRBJ1-1, with TRBD1 matching 7 bases. The V segment lost 4 bases and the J segment 5 bases; nucleotides outside the gene matches: 1. The CDR3 is made up of 12 amino acids. Germline CDR1 reads MNHEY; CDR2 reads SMNVEV (reference sequence). In DNA form, the CDR3 reads TGTGCCAGCAGTTCACAGGGGACTGAAGCTTTCTTT. It encodes CASSSQGTEAFF.

This clone was detected a few times. The CDR3, as DNA: TGTGCCAGCAGCGACAGAGTTAAAAACATTCAGTACTTC. Translating it yields CASSDRVKNIQYF. The J gene is TRBJ2-4, the V gene TRBV7-8; the D gene is possibly TRBD1 (5 bases). Trimming took 5 bases from V and 4 from J, leaving 9 bases between them. Germline-derived CDR1 and CDR2 are SGHVS and FQNEAQ. The CDR3 runs 13 residues.

The chain uses TRBV12-2 and TRBJ2-7; the D call TRBD2 from the table was never checked on the DNA. TRBV12-2 is a pseudogene segment. The CDR3 is 15 amino acids. The CDR3 loop reads CASRLTSGSLYEQYF. DNA for the CDR3: TGTGCAAGTCGCTTGACTAGCGGGAGTCTCTACGAGCAGTACTTC.

This clone occurred once. The CDR3 bases are TGTGCCAGCACCAAGGGGGTGTCGAACACCGGGGAGCTGTTTTTT. Translation: CASTKGVSNTGELFF. The rearrangement uses TRBV7-2 and TRBJ2-2, with D possibly TRBD1 on 6 matching bases. CDR3 length: 15 residues. Germline assignment: CDR1 SGHTA and CDR2 FQGNSA. V lost 7 bases to trimming and J lost 0 bases, with 12 bases between them.

The rearrangement uses TRBV18 and TRBJ2-7, with D tentatively TRBD1 (5 bases). CDR1 and CDR2 from the germline V gene are KGHSH and LQKENI. This CDR3 comprises 13 residues. Between the trimmed V and J ends, which lost 3 bases and 3 bases, there was a span of 9 bases. Here the CDR3 DNA reads TGTGCCAGCTCACCGGGCAGGGACTACGAGCAGTACTTC. Protein: CASSPGRDYEQYF.

The genes are TRBV5-4 and TRBJ2-5; D is perhaps TRBD1 (6 bases). CDR3 length: 14 residues. Trimming cost V 4 bases and J 3 bases, with 13 bases left between them. CDR1 is SGHNT, CDR2 YYREEE, per germline (reference sequence). Here the CDR3 DNA reads TGTGCCAGCAGCCCCGGGACACTAAAAGAGACCCAGTACTTC. It codes for CASSPGTLKETQYF.

The V call is TRBV23-1, the J call TRBJ2-1; 8 bases align to TRBD2. TRBV23-1 is classed as an ORF, of uncertain function. V was pared by 4 bases and J by 10 bases, with 12 bases of the junction left unmatched. This CDR3 has 15 amino acids. The CDR3 DNA sequence: TGCGCCAGCAGTCGGTACGGGGGGGCCTTTTGGGAGCAGTTCTTC. Its protein is CASSRYGGAFWEQFF.

J is TRBJ2-6 and V is TRBV19, with 8 bases matching TRBD1. Germline values: CDR1 LNHDA, CDR2 SQIVND (reference sequence). CDR3 size: 16 residues. After removal of 7 bases from V and 2 bases from J, the junction contained 7 bases not matched to a gene. The CDR3 sequence is CASTSGGAAGANVLTF. In nucleotides, the CDR3 is TGTGCCAGTACCTCAGGGGGCGCGGCTGGGGCCAACGTCCTGACTTTC.

This clone was found a few times. As DNA, the CDR3 is TGTGCCAGCTCACCACCGATGACATACGAGCAGTACTTC. This gives the protein CASSPPMTYEQYF. The genes are TRBV18 and TRBJ2-7; no firm D call. In germline, CDR1 is KGHSH, CDR2 LQKENI. The CDR3 covers 13 residues. V was clipped by 0 bases and J by 4 bases, with 7 bases between them. Full variable domain (remainder filled in from reference TRBV18 and TRBJ2-7): NAGVMQNPRHLVRRRGQEARLRCSPMKGHSHVYWYRQLPEEGLKFMVYLQKENIIDESGMPKERFSAEFPKEGPSILRIQQVVRGDSAAYFCASSPPMTYEQYFGPGTRLTVT.

This sequence joins TRBV5-4 and TRBJ1-2, with 9 bases lining up with TRBD1. Looked up from germline, CDR1 is SGHNT and CDR2 is YYREEE (reference sequence). With V trimmed by 4 bases and J by 2 bases, 3 bases remained unmatched. CDR3 length: 14 residues. CDR3 amino acids: CASSGDRGNYGYTF. The CDR3 region has the DNA TGTGCCAGCAGCGGTGACAGGGGGAACTATGGCTACACCTTC.

The V call is TRBV28, the J call TRBJ2-1; 9 bases map to TRBD1. With V trimmed by 4 bases and J by 10 bases, 11 bases remained unmatched. The germline gives CDR1 MDHEN, CDR2 SYDVKM. CDR3 length: 15 amino acids. The CDR3 reads CASSSSGQGVGEQFF. DNA for the CDR3: TGTGCCAGCAGTTCCTCGGGACAGGGCGTAGGCGAGCAGTTCTTC.

The chain couples TRBV29-1 to TRBJ1-1; weak D call: TRBD1 (6 bases). Trimming removed 6 bases from V and 3 bases from J, with 11 bases in between. Germline assignment: CDR1 SQVTM and CDR2 ANQGSEA. This CDR3 has 12 residues. CDR3 protein: CSVQGRDTEAFF. In DNA form, the CDR3 reads TGCAGCGTCCAGGGGAGGGACACTGAAGCTTTCTTT.

Written as DNA, the CDR3 is TGTGCCAGCACGTCCGGGAATGAGCAGTTCTTC. It yields the protein CASTSGNEQFF. V usage is TRBV2 and J usage is TRBJ2-1, with D hard to call. This CDR3 is built from 11 residues. The V end was cut by 7 bases, the J end by 7 bases, with 8 bases between. Germline assignment: CDR1 SNHLY and CDR2 FYNNEI. Looking up the rest from reference TRBV2 and TRBJ2-1 gives the full variable domain: EPEVTQTPSHQVTQMGQEVILRCVPISNHLYFYWYRQILGQKVEFLVSFYNNEISEKSEIFDDQFSVERPDGSNFTLKIRSTKLEDSAMYFCASTSGNEQFFGPGTRLTVL.